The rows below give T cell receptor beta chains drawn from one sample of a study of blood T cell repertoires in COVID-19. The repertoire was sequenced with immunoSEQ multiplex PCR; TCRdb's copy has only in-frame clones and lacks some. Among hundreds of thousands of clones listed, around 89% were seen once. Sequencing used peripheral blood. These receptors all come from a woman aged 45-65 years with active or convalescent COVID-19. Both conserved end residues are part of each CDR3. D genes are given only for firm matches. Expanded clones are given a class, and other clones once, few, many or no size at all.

DNA: TGTGCCAGCAGCACCTCCCAGGTAGCGGGAGAATATACGCAGTATTTT
CDR3: CASSTSQVAGEYTQYF
J: TRBJ2-3
D: TRBD2
size: -
V: TRBV11-2

DNA: TGTGCCAGCAGCACCCAGACAGGGAACACTGAAGCTTTCTTT
CDR3: CASSTQTGNTEAFF
J: TRBJ1-1
D: -
size: -
V: TRBV11-2

DNA: TGTGCCAGCGGGATGACCCCTCGCGGGGCTGGAGAGACCCAGTACTTC
CDR3: CASGMTPRGAGETQYF
J: TRBJ2-5
D: -
size: once
V: TRBV5-4

DNA: TGCAGTACCGACAGTGCCTATGGCTACACCTTC
CDR3: CSTDSAYGYTF
J: TRBJ1-2
D: -
size: -
V: TRBV20-1

DNA: TGTGCCAGCAGCGGGACAGGGATTTTCGGCACTGAAGCTTTCTTT
CDR3: CASSGTGIFGTEAFF
J: TRBJ1-1
D: TRBD1
size: -
V: TRBV6-2/TRBV6-3

DNA: TGTGCCAGCAGCGGGACTAGCGTCAATGAGCAGTTCTTC
CDR3: CASSGTSVNEQFF
J: TRBJ2-1
D: TRBD2
size: -
V: TRBV12-3/TRBV12-4

DNA: TGTGCCAGCAGGTTACCCCTGGGCCACACTGAAGCTTTCTTT
CDR3: CASRLPLGHTEAFF
J: TRBJ1-1
D: -
size: once
V: TRBV28

DNA: TGTGCCAGCAGCTTGGGGACATCTGGAAACACCATATATTTT
CDR3: CASSLGTSGNTIYF
J: TRBJ1-3
D: -
size: -
V: TRBV7-2

DNA: TGCGCCAGCAGCCCCGGACAGGGCTATGGCTACACCTTC
CDR3: CASSPGQGYGYTF
J: TRBJ1-2
D: TRBD1
size: -
V: TRBV4-3

DNA: TGTGCCAGCAGTCGCGGGGGGCCTCAAGAGACCCAGTACTTC
CDR3: CASSRGGPQETQYF
J: TRBJ2-5
D: TRBD2
size: -
V: TRBV6-2/TRBV6-3

DNA: TGTGCCAGCAGCCAAACTAGCGGGAGTACAAACATTCAGTACTTC
CDR3: CASSQTSGSTNIQYF
J: TRBJ2-4
D: TRBD2
size: -
V: TRBV3-1/TRBV3-2

DNA: TGTGCCAGCAGCTTAGAGGGTCCCCAGGGAGCTTTCTTT
CDR3: CASSLEGPQGAFF
J: TRBJ1-1
D: -
size: -
V: TRBV7-9

DNA: TGTGCCAGCAGTGACGTCAGGGCGGGAGGGCCCTCCCCCTACGAGCAGTACTTC
CDR3: CASSDVRAGGPSPYEQYF
J: TRBJ2-7
D: TRBD2
size: -
V: TRBV2

DNA: TGTGCCAGCAGTCCAGGCGATGAAAAACTGTTTTTT
CDR3: CASSPGDEKLFF
J: TRBJ1-4
D: -
size: once
V: TRBV28

DNA: TGTGCCAGCAAGATTGGCAGAATCTCTGGGGCCAACGTCCTGACTTTC
CDR3: CASKIGRISGANVLTF
J: TRBJ2-6
D: -
size: -
V: TRBV28

DNA: TGCGCCAGCAGCTTGGAGTCAGGGGCCCACACCGGGGAGCTGTTTTTT
CDR3: CASSLESGAHTGELFF
J: TRBJ2-2
D: -
size: -
V: TRBV5-1

DNA: TGCGCCAGCAGCTTGGGGACACAGGGGAACCCTACCTACGAGCAGTACTTC
CDR3: CASSLGTQGNPTYEQYF
J: TRBJ2-7
D: TRBD1
size: -
V: TRBV5-1

DNA: TGTGCCAGCACCCCAGCGGGAGGGATCGGGGAGCTGTTTTTT
CDR3: CASTPAGGIGELFF
J: TRBJ2-2
D: TRBD2
size: -
V: TRBV2

DNA: TGTGCCAGCATCGAGAGTCTTGGAAACACCATATATTTT
CDR3: CASIESLGNTIYF
J: TRBJ1-3
D: -
size: -
V: TRBV6-5

DNA: TGCGCCAGCACCTCGGACTCCCCGAACACCGGGGAGCTGTTTTTT
CDR3: CASTSDSPNTGELFF
J: TRBJ2-2
D: -
size: -
V: TRBV5-1

DNA: TGTGCCAGCAGCCGGGGAGGATACACAGATACGCAGTATTTT
CDR3: CASSRGGYTDTQYF
J: TRBJ2-3
D: -
size: once
V: TRBV3-1/TRBV3-2

DNA: TGTGCCAGCAGCTCCGGACTAGCTAGGTACGAGCAGTACTTC
CDR3: CASSSGLARYEQYF
J: TRBJ2-7
D: TRBD2
size: -
V: TRBV5-4

DNA: TGTGCCAGCAGTCCACAGGGGAACTATGGCTACACCTTC
CDR3: CASSPQGNYGYTF
J: TRBJ1-2
D: TRBD1
size: -
V: TRBV27

DNA: TGTGCCAGCAGTGCCGAGACCGGCGGGGGCAGCACAGATACGCAGTATTTT
CDR3: CASSAETGGGSTDTQYF
J: TRBJ2-3
D: -
size: -
V: TRBV6-1

DNA: TGTGCCAGTAGTCGAGAATATGGTGGCTACACCTTC
CDR3: CASSREYGGYTF
J: TRBJ1-2
D: -
size: -
V: TRBV19

DNA: TGTGCCAGCAGTTGGACTAGCGGGAGCTCCTACGAGCAGTACTTC
CDR3: CASSWTSGSSYEQYF
J: TRBJ2-7
D: TRBD2
size: -
V: TRBV28

DNA: TGTGCCAGCAGGCCCCCCGGGACTAGAGGTCGAGGGGGTCACAATGAGCAGTTCTTC
CDR3: CASRPPGTRGRGGHNEQFF
J: TRBJ2-1
D: TRBD2
size: -
V: TRBV27